This TCR beta chain was retrieved from a study of CD4 T cells in relation to SARS-CoV-2 and coronaviruses. Across the study: TCR beta CDR3s were sequenced after 10-day antigen culture of PBMCs.

Before the COVID-19 pandemic, during about 2011-2019, CD4+ T cells were taken from unexposed donors. After more than eight days of culture, CD4+ T cells were isolated. Broader study findings: In around two thirds of donors, memory CD4+ clonotypes crossrecognized SARS-CoV-2 and at least one common cold coronavirus spike.

This CDR3 contains 15 residues. Trimming stripped 0 bases from V and 0 bases from J, with 9 bases between. Per the germline V gene, CDR1 is MNHEY and CDR2 is SVGAGI. Produced via immunoSEQ multiplex PCR; TCRdb's table is partial and in-frame only. Of about 18,000 clones listed, approximately 78% are singletons. A note on this clone: The antigen is unknown.

Input material: CD4+ T cells from PBMCs, cultured in vitro. This receptor was taken from a human donor in good health. J is TRBJ2-7 and V is TRBV6-5; perhaps TRBD2 as D (5 bases). The DNA for the CDR3 is TGTGCCAGCAGTTACTCGAGGGTCAGCTCCTACGAGCAGTACTTC. This sequence encodes CASSYSRVSSYEQYF.